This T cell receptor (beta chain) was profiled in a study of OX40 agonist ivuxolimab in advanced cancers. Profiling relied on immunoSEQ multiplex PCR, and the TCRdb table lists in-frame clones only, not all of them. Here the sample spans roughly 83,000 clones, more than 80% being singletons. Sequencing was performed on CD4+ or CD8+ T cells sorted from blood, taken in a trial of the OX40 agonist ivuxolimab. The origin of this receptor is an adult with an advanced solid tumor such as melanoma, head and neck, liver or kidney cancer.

CDR3: CASSYSLWATQPQHF. Here the CDR3 DNA reads TGTGCCAGCAGTTACTCGTTGTGGGCAACTCAGCCCCAGCATTTT. This sequence joins TRBV6-5 and TRBJ1-5, with D unclear. Germline CDR1 is MNHEY and CDR2 is SVGAGI. This CDR3 is built from 15 residues. With 0 bases removed from V and 6 bases from J, the gap between germline ends came to 12 bases.